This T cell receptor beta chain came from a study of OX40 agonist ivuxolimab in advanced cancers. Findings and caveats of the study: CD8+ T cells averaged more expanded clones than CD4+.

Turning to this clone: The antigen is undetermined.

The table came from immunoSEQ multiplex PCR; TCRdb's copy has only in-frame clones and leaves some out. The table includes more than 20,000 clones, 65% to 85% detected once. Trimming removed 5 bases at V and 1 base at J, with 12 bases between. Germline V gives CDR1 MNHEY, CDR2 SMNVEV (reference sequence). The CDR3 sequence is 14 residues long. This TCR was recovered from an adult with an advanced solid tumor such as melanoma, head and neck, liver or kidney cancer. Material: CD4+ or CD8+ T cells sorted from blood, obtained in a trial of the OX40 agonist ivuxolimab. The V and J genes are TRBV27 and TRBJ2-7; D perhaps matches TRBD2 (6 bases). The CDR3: CASSPGTVSYEQYF. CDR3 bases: TGTGCCAGCAGTCCTGGGACTGTTTCCTACGAGCAGTACTTC.